The 21 T cell receptor beta chains presented below share a single source sample, sequenced in a study of T-cell reconstitution after alpha-beta-depleted transplantation in children. Preparation of the TCRbeta library used unique molecular identifiers. MiXCR, applied by TCRdb to the PCR reads, yields one record per CDR3 protein. The sample carries about a million distinct CDR3 sequences, 25% to 30% recorded once. The material was PBMCs, mostly from graft donor cells, obtained 360 days after TCRalphabeta/CD19-depleted stem cell transplant. The receptors were gathered from a boy in the first two years of life who had a stem cell transplant for SCID, so the T cells may come from the graft donor.

This clonotype has ten or more counts. The chain employs TRBV5-1 and TRBJ2-3; no definite D call. Germline V gene lookup returns CDR1 SGHRS and CDR2 YFSETQ. The V end was cut by 0 bases, the J end by 0 bases, with 5 bases between. This CDR3 region has 14 residues. CDR3 sequence (DNA): TGCGCCAGCAGCTTGGACGGTAGCACAGATACGCAGTATTTT. This codes for CASSLDGSTDTQYF.

This sequence joins TRBV5-6 and TRBJ2-2; TRBD1 agrees at 10 bases. CDR1 and CDR2 (germline): SGHDT, YYEEEE. The CDR3 is 16 residues long. The J segment lost 4 bases and the V segment lost 2 bases, leaving 5 bases of the junction unmatched. In nucleotides, the CDR3 is TGTGCCAGCAGCTTCGTTGACAGGGGGCCCACCGGGGAGCTGTTTTTT. Translation: CASSFVDRGPTGELFF.

Only a few counts were recorded for this clonotype. The chain couples TRBV5-1 to TRBJ1-2; D gene unclear. The CDR3 contains 13 residues. Trimming left V 5 bases short and J 0 bases short, with 8 bases between. From germline, CDR1 is SGHRS and CDR2 YFSETQ. The CDR3 DNA reads as TGCGCCAGCAGGGCACTTTCTAACTATGGCTACACCTTC. It codes for CASRALSNYGYTF.

The chain employs TRBV7-2 and TRBJ1-1; the match to TRBD1 covers 11 bases. Germline CDR1 and CDR2: SGHTA and FQGNSA. With V trimmed by 1 base and J by 5 bases, 3 bases remained unmatched. The CDR3 sequence is 15 residues long. The CDR3 protein is CASSLGTGGWTEAFF. The CDR3 DNA follows: TGTGCCAGCAGCTTAGGGACAGGGGGCTGGACTGAAGCTTTCTTT.

The V gene is TRBV12-3 or TRBV12-4, the J gene TRBJ1-1, with D tentatively TRBD1 (5 bases). The CDR3 has 14 amino acids. Trimming took 5 bases from V and 0 from J, leaving 10 bases between them. CDR3: CASSGDGLNTEAFF. The DNA of the CDR3 is TGTGCCAGCAGTGGGGACGGACTGAACACTGAAGCTTTCTTT.

This clonotype has more than one count but fewer than ten. The genes are TRBV6-2 or TRBV6-3 and TRBJ1-1; tentative D call: TRBD1 (6 bases). V lost 4 bases and J 4 bases, leaving 13 bases between the germline ends. The CDR3 length is 14 residues. Germline V gives CDR1 MNHEY, CDR2 SVGEGT. The CDR3 nucleotides read TGTGCCAGCAGTTCGGGGGGCCCGGGCACTGAAGCTTTCTTT. It specifies CASSSGGPGTEAFF.

The V call is TRBV29-1, the J call TRBJ1-1; perhaps TRBD1 as D (6 bases). Germline-derived CDR1 and CDR2 are SQVTM and ANQGSEA. Trimming cost V 4 bases and J 1 base, with 22 bases left between them. This CDR3 has 17 residues. Written as DNA, the CDR3 is TGCAGCGTTGCGTCGGGGGGGGGCAAAGGGACGAACACTGAAGCTTTCTTT. As protein: CSVASGGGKGTNTEAFF. The whole variable domain, filled in from reference TRBV29-1 and TRBJ1-1, reads SAVISQKPSRDICQRGTSLTIQCQVDSQVTMMFWYRQQPGQSLTLIATANQGSEATYESGFVIDKFPISRPNLTFSTLTVSNMSPEDSSIYLCSVASGGGKGTNTEAFFGQGTRLTVV.

This clonotype was observed a single time. The chain carries TRBV7-9 and TRBJ2-5; either TRBD1 or TRBD2 may fit D (5 bases each). The CDR3 consists of 15 residues. Trimming removed 2 bases from V and 4 bases from J, with 14 bases in between. Germline-derived CDR1 and CDR2 are SEHNR and FQNEAQ (reference sequence). The CDR3 bases are TGTGCCAGCAGCTTACTGGGACCCCAGGGAGAGACCCAGTACTTC. Its translation is CASSLLGPQGETQYF.

V gene TRBV7-9 combines with J gene TRBJ2-3, with D tentatively TRBD1 (5 bases). CDR3 length: 13 amino acids. Germline CDR1 and CDR2: SEHNR and FQNEAQ (reference sequence). V gave up 2 bases and J gave up 9 bases, with 12 bases separating them. CDR3 in amino acids: CASSLSLQVTQYF. The DNA for the CDR3 is TGTGCCAGCAGCTTATCGCTACAGGTGACGCAGTATTTT.

The J gene is TRBJ1-1, the V gene TRBV4-1; tentative D call: TRBD1 (6 bases). V was trimmed by 2 bases and J by 6 bases, leaving 10 bases between them. Germline CDR1 and CDR2: MGHRA and YSYEKL. The CDR3 has 13 amino acids. CDR3 in amino acids: CASSQTGLAEAFF. CDR3 coding DNA: TGCGCCAGCAGCCAAACAGGGTTAGCTGAAGCTTTCTTT.

The chain joins TRBV28 to TRBJ2-3; 8 bases map to TRBD2. The CDR3 consists of 17 residues. Trimming removed 2 bases from V and 0 bases from J; junction bases left unmatched: 7. Per the germline V gene, CDR1 is MDHEN and CDR2 is SYDVKM. The CDR3 region is CASSLAGGPTSTDTQYF. The CDR3 nucleotides read TGTGCCAGCAGTTTAGCGGGGGGTCCAACTAGCACAGATACGCAGTATTTT. The full variable domain, in which reference TRBV28 and TRBJ2-3 provide the parts outside the CDR3, is DVKVTQSSRYLVKRTGEKVFLECVQDMDHENMFWYRQDPGLGLRLIYFSYDVKMKEKGDIPEGYSVSREKKERFSLILESASTNQTSMYLCASSLAGGPTSTDTQYFGPGTRLTVL.

The rearrangement joins TRBV5-1 to TRBJ2-7; D possibly corresponds to TRBD1 (5 bases). V was trimmed by 1 base and J by 4 bases, leaving 15 bases between them. Germline V gene sequence: CDR1 SGHRS, CDR2 YFSETQ. The length of the CDR3 is 15 residues. CDR3 coding DNA: TGCGCCAGCAGCTTGACTGTGGGGCAGACTTACGAGCAGTACTTC. Encoded protein: CASSLTVGQTYEQYF.

The J gene is TRBJ1-1, the V gene TRBV2; 7 bases match TRBD1. V shed 7 bases and J 8 bases; nucleotides not matched to a gene: 4. The CDR3 loop spans 11 amino acids. The germline V gene encodes CDR1 SNHLY and CDR2 FYNNEI. This chain's CDR3 is CASTRQGEAFF. The DNA for the CDR3 is TGTGCCAGCACCAGACAGGGAGAAGCTTTCTTT.

This clonotype was counted between two and nine times. The rearrangement links TRBV10-2 to TRBJ2-7, with 9 bases fitting TRBD1. Germline V gives CDR1 WSHSY, CDR2 SAAADI. V gave up 6 bases and J gave up 3 bases; unmatched junction bases: 9. The CDR3 runs to 15 residues. This CDR3 reads CASRVGQGKIYEQYF. CDR3 DNA sequence: TGCGCCAGCAGGGTTGGACAGGGGAAAATCTACGAGCAGTACTTC.

This clonotype turned up a few times. The chain has TRBV10-1 and TRBJ2-7; 7 nucleotides line up with TRBD1. The CDR3 length is 16 residues. V lost 0 bases, J lost 3 bases, and 8 bases stayed unmatched. Germline values: CDR1 WNHNN, CDR2 SYGVQD (reference sequence). In DNA, the CDR3 is TGCGCCAGCAGTGAGTCCCCTACAGGGGCGATCTACGAGCAGTACTTC. It codes for CASSESPTGAIYEQYF.

Ten or more counts support this clonotype. The chain combines TRBV15 with TRBJ1-3; 7 bases line up with TRBD1. The CDR3 runs 13 residues. Germline CDR1 LNHNV, CDR2 YYDKDF (reference sequence). Trimming at V came to 9 bases and at J to 0 bases, leaving 2 bases not matched to a gene. The CDR3 bases are TGTGCCACTCGGGACAGCTCTGGAAACACCATATATTTT. The encoded protein is CATRDSSGNTIYF. Full variable domain (missing parts from reference TRBV15 and TRBJ1-3): DAMVIQNPRYQVTQFGKPVTLSCSQTLNHNVMYWYQQKSSQAPKLLFHYYDKDFNNEADTPDNFQSRRPNTSFCFLDIRSPGLGDTAMYLCATRDSSGNTIYFGEGSWLTVV.

There are a few counts of this clonotype. The chain joins TRBV28 to TRBJ1-5, with 7 bases identical to TRBD1. Germline CDR1 reads MDHEN; CDR2 reads SYDVKM. The CDR3 sequence is 15 residues long. V lost 5 bases, J lost 4 bases, and 8 bases stayed unmatched. DNA for the CDR3: TGTGCCAGCAGTATCCCGGGACAGTTGAATCAGCCCCAGCATTTT. Amino acid sequence: CASSIPGQLNQPQHF.

This clonotype has more than one count but fewer than ten. V is TRBV12-3 or TRBV12-4 and J is TRBJ1-1, with D unresolved. The V end was cut by 8 bases, the J end by 4 bases, with 8 bases between. The CDR3 totals 11 residues. The CDR3, as DNA: TGTGCCAGCTCCGGGGTCACTGAAGCTTTCTTT. Translating it yields CASSGVTEAFF.

This chain links TRBV5-1 with TRBJ2-7; no definite D call. This CDR3 is 14 amino acids long. The germline gives CDR1 SGHRS, CDR2 YFSETQ. The V end was cut by 1 base, the J end by 6 bases, with 14 bases between. The DNA for the CDR3 is TGCGCCAGCAGCTTGTACCTCCGATCTAGCGAGCAGTACTTC. Its protein is CASSLYLRSSEQYF.

This clonotype has just a few counts. V usage is TRBV7-9 and J usage is TRBJ1-3; TRBD1 might be the D (5 bases). CDR3 length equals 14 residues. Between the trimmed V and J ends, which lost 5 bases and 2 bases, there was a span of 10 bases. Germline CDR1 and CDR2: SEHNR and FQNEAQ (reference sequence). In DNA form, the CDR3 reads TGTGCCAGCAGCACCGCCAGGGCTGGAAACACCATATATTTT. Amino acids: CASSTARAGNTIYF.

The V gene is TRBV6-1, the J gene TRBJ1-2, with a weak D call TRBD1 (6 bases). V lost 4 bases and J lost 0, with 18 bases in between. There are 17 residues in the CDR3. Germline loops: CDR1 MNHNS, CDR2 SASEGT. Here the CDR3 DNA reads TGTGCCAGCAGTGCTCCTTTGTCGTCAGGGGCTAACTATGGCTACACCTTC. Encoded protein: CASSAPLSSGANYGYTF.